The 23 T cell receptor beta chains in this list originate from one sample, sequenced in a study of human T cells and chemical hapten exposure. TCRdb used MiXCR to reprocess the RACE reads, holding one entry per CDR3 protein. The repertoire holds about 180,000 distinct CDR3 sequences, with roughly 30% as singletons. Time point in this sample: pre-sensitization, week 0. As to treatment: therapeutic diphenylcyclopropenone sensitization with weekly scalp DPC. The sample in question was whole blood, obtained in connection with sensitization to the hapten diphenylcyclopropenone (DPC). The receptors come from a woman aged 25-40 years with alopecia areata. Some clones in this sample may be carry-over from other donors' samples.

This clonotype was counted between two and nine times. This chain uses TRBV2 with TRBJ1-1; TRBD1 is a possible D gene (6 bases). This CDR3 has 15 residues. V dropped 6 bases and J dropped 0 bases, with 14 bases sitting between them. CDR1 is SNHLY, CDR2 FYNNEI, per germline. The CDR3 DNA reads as TGTGCCAGCAGCTCCGGGAGGGGGATGAACACTGAAGCTTTCTTT. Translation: CASSSGRGMNTEAFF.

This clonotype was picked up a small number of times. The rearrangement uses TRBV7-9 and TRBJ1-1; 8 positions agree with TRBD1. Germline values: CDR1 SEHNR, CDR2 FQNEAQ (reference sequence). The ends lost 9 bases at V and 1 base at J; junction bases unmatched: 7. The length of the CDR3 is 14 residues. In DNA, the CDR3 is TGTGCCAGTCAAGACAGGGGAAAGAACACTGAAGCTTTCTTT. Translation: CASQDRGKNTEAFF.

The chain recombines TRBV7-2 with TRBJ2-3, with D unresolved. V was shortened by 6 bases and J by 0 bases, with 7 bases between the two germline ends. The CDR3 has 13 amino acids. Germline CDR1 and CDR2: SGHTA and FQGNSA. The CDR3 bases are TGTGCCAGCAGAAGTGTTAGCACAGATACGCAGTATTTT. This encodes CASRSVSTDTQYF.

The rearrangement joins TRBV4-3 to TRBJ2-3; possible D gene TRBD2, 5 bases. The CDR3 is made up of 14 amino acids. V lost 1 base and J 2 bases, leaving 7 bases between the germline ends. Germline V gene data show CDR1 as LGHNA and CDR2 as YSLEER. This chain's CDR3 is CASSQVGLTDTQYF. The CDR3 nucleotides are TGCGCCAGCAGCCAAGTCGGACTCACAGATACGCAGTATTTT.

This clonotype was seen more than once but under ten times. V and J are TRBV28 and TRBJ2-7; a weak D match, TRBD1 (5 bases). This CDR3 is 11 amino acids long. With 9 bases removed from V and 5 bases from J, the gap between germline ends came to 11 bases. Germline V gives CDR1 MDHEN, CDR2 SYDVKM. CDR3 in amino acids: CASGGRDEQYF. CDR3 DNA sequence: TGTGCCAGTGGCGGCAGGGACGAGCAGTACTTC.

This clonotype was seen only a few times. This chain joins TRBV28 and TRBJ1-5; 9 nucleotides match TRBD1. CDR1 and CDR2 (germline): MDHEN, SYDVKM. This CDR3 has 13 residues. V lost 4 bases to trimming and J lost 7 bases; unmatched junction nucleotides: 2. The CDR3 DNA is TGTGCCAGCAGTTGGACAGGGGAACAGCCCCAGCATTTT. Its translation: CASSWTGEQPQHF.

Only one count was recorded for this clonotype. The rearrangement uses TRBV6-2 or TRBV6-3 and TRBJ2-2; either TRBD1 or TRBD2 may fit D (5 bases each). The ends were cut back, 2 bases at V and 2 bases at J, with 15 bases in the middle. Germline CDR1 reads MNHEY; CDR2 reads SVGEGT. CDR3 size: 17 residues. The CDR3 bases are TGTGCCAGCAGTTACCGGCTGGGACCGAGTAACACCGGGGAGCTGTTTTTT. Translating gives CASSYRLGPSNTGELFF.

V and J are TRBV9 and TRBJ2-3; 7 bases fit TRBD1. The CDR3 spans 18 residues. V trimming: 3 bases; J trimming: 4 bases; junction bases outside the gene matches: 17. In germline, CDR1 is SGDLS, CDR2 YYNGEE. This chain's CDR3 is CASSARDPSGGPADTQYF. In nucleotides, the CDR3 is TGTGCCAGCAGCGCGAGAGACCCTTCAGGGGGACCAGCAGATACGCAGTATTTT. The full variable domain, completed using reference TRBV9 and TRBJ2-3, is DSGVTQTPKHLITATGQRVTLRCSPRSGDLSVYWYQQSLDQGLQFLIQYYNGEERAKGNILERFSAQQFPDLHSELNLSSLELGDSALYFCASSARDPSGGPADTQYFGPGTRLTVL.

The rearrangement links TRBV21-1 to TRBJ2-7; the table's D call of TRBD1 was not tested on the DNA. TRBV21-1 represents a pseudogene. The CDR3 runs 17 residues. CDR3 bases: TGTGCCAGCAGCAAAAAAATGGAGGACACCCGCTCCTACGAGCAGTACTTC. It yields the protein CASSKKMEDTRSYEQYF.

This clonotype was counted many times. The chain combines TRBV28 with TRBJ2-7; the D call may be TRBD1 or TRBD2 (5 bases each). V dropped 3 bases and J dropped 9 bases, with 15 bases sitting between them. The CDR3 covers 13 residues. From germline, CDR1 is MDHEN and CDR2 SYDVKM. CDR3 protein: CASSLGPPLGQYF. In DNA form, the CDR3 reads TGTGCCAGCAGTTTGGGACCCCCCCTAGGGCAGTACTTC.

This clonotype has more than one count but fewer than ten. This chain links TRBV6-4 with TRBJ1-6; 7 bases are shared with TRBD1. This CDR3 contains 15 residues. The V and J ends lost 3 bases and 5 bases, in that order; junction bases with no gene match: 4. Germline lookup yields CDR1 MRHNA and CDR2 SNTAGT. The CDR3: CASSEQGGNNSPLHF. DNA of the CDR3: TGTGCCAGCAGTGAGCAGGGGGGGAATAATTCACCCCTCCACTTT.

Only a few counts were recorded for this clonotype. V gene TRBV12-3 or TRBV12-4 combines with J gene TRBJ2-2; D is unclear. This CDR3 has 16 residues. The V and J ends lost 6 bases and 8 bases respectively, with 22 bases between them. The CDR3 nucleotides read TGTGCCAGCAGCCAGGTGGCTGACCGCCTCGGTGGGGAGCTGTTTTTT. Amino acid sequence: CASSQVADRLGGELFF.

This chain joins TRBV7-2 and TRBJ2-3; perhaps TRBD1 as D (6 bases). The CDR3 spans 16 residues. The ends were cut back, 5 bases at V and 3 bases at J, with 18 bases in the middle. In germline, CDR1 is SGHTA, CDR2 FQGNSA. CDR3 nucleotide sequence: TGTGCCAGCAGCCCTGTGAAGGGGGTCAGAACAGATACGCAGTATTTT. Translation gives CASSPVKGVRTDTQYF.

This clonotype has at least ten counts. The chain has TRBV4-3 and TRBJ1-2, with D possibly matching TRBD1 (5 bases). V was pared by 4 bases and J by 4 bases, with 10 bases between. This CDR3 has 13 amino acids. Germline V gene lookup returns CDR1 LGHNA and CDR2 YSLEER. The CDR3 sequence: CASSRDRVYGYTF. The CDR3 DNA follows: TGCGCCAGCAGCCGAGACAGAGTCTATGGCTACACCTTC.

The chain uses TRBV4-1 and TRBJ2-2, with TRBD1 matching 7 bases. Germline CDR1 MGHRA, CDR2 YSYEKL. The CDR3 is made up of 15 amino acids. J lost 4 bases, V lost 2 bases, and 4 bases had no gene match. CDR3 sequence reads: CASSQIQGSTGELFF. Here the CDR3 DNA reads TGCGCCAGCAGCCAAATACAGGGGAGCACCGGGGAGCTGTTTTTT.

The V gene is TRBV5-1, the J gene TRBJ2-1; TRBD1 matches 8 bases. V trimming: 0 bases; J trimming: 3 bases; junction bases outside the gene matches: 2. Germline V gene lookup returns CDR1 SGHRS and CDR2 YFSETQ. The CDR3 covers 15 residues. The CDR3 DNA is TGCGCCAGCAGCTTGGGGGGACAGGACTACAATGAGCAGTTCTTC. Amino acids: CASSLGGQDYNEQFF.

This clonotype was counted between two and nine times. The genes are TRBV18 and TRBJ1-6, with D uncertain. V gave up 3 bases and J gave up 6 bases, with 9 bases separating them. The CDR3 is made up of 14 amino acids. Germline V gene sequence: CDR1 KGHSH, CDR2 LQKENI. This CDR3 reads CASSPGDSNSPLHF. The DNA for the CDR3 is TGTGCCAGCTCACCCGGAGATTCTAATTCACCCCTCCACTTT.

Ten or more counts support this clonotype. In DNA form, the CDR3 reads TGTGCCAGCAGTTTGGCTGGAAACACCATATATTTT. This sequence encodes CASSLAGNTIYF. The chain carries TRBV28 and TRBJ1-3; D remains unclear. Per germline, CDR1 MDHEN and CDR2 SYDVKM. V was pared by 3 bases and J by 2 bases, with 2 bases between. The CDR3 has 12 residues.

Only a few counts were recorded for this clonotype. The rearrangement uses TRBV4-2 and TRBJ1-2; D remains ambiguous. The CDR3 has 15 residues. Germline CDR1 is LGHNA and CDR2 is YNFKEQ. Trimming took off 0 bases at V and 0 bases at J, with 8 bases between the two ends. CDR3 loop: CASSQDLTANYGYTF. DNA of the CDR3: TGTGCCAGCAGCCAAGATCTTACAGCTAACTATGGCTACACCTTC.

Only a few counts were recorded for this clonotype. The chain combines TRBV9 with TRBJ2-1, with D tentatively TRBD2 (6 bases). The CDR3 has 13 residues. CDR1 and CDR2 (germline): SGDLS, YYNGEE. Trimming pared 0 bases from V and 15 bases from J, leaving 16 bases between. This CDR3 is CASSVGLGGDWFF. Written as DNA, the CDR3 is TGTGCCAGCAGCGTAGGGTTGGGCGGGGATTGGTTCTTC.

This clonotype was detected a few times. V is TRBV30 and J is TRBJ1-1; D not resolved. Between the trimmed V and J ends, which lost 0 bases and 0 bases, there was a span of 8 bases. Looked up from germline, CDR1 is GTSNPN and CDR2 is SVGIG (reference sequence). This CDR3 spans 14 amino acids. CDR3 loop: CAWSVRPMNTEAFF. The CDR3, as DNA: TGTGCCTGGAGTGTACGTCCCATGAACACTGAAGCTTTCTTT.

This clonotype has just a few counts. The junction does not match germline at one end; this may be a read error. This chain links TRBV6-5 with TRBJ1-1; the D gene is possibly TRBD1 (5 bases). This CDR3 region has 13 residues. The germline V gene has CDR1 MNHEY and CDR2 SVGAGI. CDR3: CASSGGTGTEGFF. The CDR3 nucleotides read TGTGCCAGCAGTGGTGGGACCGGGACGGAAGGTTTCTTT.

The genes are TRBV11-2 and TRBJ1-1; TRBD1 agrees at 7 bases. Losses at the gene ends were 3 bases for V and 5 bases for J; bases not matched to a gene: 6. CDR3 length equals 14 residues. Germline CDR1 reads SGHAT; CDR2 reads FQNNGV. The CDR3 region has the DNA TGTGCCAGCAGCTTTCGCCCAGGGGGGACTGAAGCTTTCTTT. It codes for CASSFRPGGTEAFF.